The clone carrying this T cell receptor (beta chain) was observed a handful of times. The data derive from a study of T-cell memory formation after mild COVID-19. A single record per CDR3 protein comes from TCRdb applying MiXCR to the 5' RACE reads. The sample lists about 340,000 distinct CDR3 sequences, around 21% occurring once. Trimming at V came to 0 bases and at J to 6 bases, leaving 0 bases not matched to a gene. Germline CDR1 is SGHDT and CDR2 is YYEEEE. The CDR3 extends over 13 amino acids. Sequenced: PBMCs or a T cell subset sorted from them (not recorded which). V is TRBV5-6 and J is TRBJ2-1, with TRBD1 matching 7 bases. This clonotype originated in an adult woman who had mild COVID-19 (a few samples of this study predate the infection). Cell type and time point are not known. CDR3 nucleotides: TGTGCCAGCAGCTTGGGGACAGGCAATGAGCAGTTCTTC. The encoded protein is CASSLGTGNEQFF.